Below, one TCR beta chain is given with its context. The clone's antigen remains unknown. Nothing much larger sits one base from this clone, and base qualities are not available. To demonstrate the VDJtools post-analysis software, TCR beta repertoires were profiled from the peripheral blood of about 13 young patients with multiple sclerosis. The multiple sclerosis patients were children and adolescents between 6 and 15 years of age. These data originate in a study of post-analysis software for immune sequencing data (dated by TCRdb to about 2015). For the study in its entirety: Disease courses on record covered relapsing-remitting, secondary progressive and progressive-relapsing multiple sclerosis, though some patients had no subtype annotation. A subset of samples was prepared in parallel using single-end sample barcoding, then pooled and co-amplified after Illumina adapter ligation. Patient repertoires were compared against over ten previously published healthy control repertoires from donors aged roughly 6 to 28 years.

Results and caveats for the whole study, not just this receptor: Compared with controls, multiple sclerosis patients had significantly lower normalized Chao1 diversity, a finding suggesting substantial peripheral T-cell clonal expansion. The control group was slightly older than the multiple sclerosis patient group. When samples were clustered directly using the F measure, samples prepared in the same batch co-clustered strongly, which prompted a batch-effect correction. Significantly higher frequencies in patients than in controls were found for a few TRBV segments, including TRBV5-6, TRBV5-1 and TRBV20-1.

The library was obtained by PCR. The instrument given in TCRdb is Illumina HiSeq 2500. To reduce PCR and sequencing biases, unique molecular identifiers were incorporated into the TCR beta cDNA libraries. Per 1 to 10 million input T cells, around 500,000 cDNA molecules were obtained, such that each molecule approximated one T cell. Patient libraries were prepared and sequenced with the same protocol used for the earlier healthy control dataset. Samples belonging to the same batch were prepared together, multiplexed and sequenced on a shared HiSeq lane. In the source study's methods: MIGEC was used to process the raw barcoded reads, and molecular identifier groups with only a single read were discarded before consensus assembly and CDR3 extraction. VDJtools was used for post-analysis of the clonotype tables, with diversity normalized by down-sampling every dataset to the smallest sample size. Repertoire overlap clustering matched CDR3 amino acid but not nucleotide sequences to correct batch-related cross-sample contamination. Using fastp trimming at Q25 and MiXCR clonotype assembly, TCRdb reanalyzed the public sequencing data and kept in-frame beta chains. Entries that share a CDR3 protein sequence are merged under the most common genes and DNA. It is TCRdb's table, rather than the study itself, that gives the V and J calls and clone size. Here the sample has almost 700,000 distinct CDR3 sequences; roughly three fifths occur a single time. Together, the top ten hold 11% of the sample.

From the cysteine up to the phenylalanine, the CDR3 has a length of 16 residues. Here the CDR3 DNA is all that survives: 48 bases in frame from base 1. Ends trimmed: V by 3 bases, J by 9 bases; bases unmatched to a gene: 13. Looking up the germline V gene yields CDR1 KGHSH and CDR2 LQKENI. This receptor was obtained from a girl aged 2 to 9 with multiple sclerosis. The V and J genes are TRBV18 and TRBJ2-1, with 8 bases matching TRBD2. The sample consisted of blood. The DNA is TGTGCCAGCTCACCGGCGGGGGGTTTTCTTGGCGGTGAGCAGTTCTTC. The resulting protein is CASSPAGGFLGGEQFF.